These T cell receptor beta chains were read from a single sample in a study of OX40 agonist ivuxolimab in advanced cancers. Assay used: immunoSEQ multiplex PCR; TCRdb lists only in-frame clones, some missing. The table shows about 73,000 clones, with around 90% occurring only once. Sequenced here: CD4+ or CD8+ T cells sorted from blood, sampled in a trial of the OX40 agonist ivuxolimab. All receptors derive from an adult with an advanced solid tumor such as melanoma, head and neck, liver or kidney cancer. CDR3s include the opening cysteine and the closing phenylalanine or tryptophan. The D gene is left open where the match is weak. The listing skips clone size in some rows; elsewhere it reads once, few, many or a size class.

d_call j_call v_call clone_size cdr3_aa cdr3_nt
TRBD1 TRBJ2-1 TRBV7-3 - CASSSLRTGKSEQFF TGTGCCAGCAGCTCCCTTAGGACAGGGAAGAGTGAGCAGTTCTTC
TRBD1 TRBJ2-3 TRBV10-3 - CAISESPDRDTDTQYF TGTGCCATCAGTGAGTCCCCAGACAGGGATACAGATACGCAGTATTTT
TRBD1 TRBJ2-7 TRBV11-2 - CASTPTGPYEQYF TGTGCCAGCACCCCGACAGGGCCCTACGAGCAGTACTTC
TRBD2 TRBJ2-1 TRBV15 - CATSSDLAGGREQFF TGTGCCACCAGCAGTGATCTAGCGGGGGGGCGTGAGCAGTTCTTC
- TRBJ2-3 TRBV9 - CASSPGGGAMSTDTQYF TGTGCCAGCAGCCCAGGGGGAGGGGCCATGAGCACAGATACGCAGTATTTT
- TRBJ2-1 TRBV4-2 - CASSQALLGVMDEQFF TGTGCCAGCAGCCAAGCCCTACTAGGGGTCATGGATGAGCAGTTCTTC
- TRBJ2-7 TRBV2 - CASSPSYEQYF TGTGCCAGCAGTCCGTCCTACGAGCAGTACTTC
- TRBJ2-1 TRBV27 - CASSPSGFPYNEQFF TGTGCCAGCAGCCCCTCCGGATTCCCCTACAATGAGCAGTTCTTC
- TRBJ1-2 TRBV6-1 - CASGSGGLGEGGYTF TGTGCCAGCGGTAGTGGTGGTTTGGGGGAGGGTGGCTACACCTTC
TRBD2 TRBJ2-3 TRBV2 - CASNIDRGLAEKNTDTQYF TGTGCCAGCAACATCGACAGGGGACTAGCGGAGAAAAACACAGATACGCAGTATTTT
- TRBJ2-3 TRBV7-2 few CASTLDWRDTQYF TGTGCCAGCACCCTGGACTGGAGAGATACGCAGTATTTT
TRBD1 TRBJ2-5 TRBV5-4 - CASSLTGQLQETQYF TGTGCCAGCAGTCTGACGGGACAGCTTCAAGAGACCCAGTACTTC
TRBD2 TRBJ2-3 TRBV5-1 - CASSRRTSGMDTQYF TGCGCCAGCAGCCGAAGGACTAGCGGGATGGATACGCAGTATTTT
- TRBJ2-3 TRBV19 - CASSIARVDTQYF TGTGCCAGTAGTATCGCAAGAGTAGATACGCAGTATTTT
- TRBJ2-7 TRBV11-1 - CASSLRSNEQYF TGTGCCAGCAGCTTACGGTCCAACGAGCAGTACTTC
TRBD2 TRBJ2-7 TRBV7-6 few CASSLTSGRGEQYF TGTGCCAGCAGCTTGACTAGCGGGAGAGGTGAGCAGTACTTC
TRBD2 TRBJ2-1 TRBV5-1 - CASSLRVAGEWEQFF TGCGCCAGCAGCTTGAGGGTAGCGGGAGAGTGGGAGCAGTTCTTC